The 24 T cell receptor beta chains in this list originate from one sample, sequenced in a study of OX40 agonist ivuxolimab in advanced cancers. The assay was immunoSEQ multiplex PCR, and TCRdb's table has in-frame clones only and misses some. The table records 20,000 to 30,000 clones, around 83% of them present only once. The input for sequencing was CD4+ or CD8+ T cells sorted from blood, taken in a trial of the OX40 agonist ivuxolimab. The receptors derive from an adult with an advanced solid tumor such as melanoma, head and neck, liver or kidney cancer.

V and J are TRBV4-2 and TRBJ1-5; weak D call: TRBD1 (5 bases). V lost 0 bases and J 7 bases, leaving 13 bases between the germline ends. Per germline, CDR1 LGHNA and CDR2 YNFKEQ. The CDR3 covers 15 residues. The CDR3 DNA reads as TGTGCCAGCAGCCAAGAAATTACAGGCGGGCAGCCCCAGCATTTT. Its protein product is CASSQEITGGQPQHF.

This clone was counted a few times. The rearrangement uses TRBV6-5 and TRBJ1-1, with D hard to call. CDR3 length equals 14 residues. Germline loops: CDR1 MNHEY, CDR2 SVGAGI. V was clipped by 2 bases and J by 1 base, with 8 bases between them. The CDR3 loop reads CASSYRQTNTEAFF. In DNA form, the CDR3 reads TGTGCCAGCAGTTACCGGCAGACGAACACTGAAGCTTTCTTT.

This chain uses TRBV27 with TRBJ2-7; 7 nucleotides line up with TRBD1. CDR1 is MNHEY and CDR2 is SMNVEV in the germline V gene (reference sequence). CDR3 length: 12 residues. Unmatched junction bases numbered 9, after V lost 10 bases and J lost 6 bases. The CDR3 spells CATSTGLSEQYF. CDR3 DNA: TGTGCCACCTCGACAGGGTTGAGCGAGCAGTACTTC.

J is TRBJ1-5 and V is TRBV5-6, with 10 nucleotides matching TRBD1. The germline V gene has CDR1 SGHDT and CDR2 YYEEEE. CDR3 length equals 15 residues. J was trimmed by 2 bases and V by 4 bases; bases with no gene match: 3. The CDR3 nucleotides are TGTGCCAGCAGCGACGGACAGGGGGGCAATCAGCCCCAGCATTTT. Translating gives CASSDGQGGNQPQHF.

This clone appeared a single time. The chain employs TRBV27 and TRBJ1-1, with D perhaps matching TRBD1 (6 bases). V was pared by 3 bases and J by 4 bases, with 9 bases between. CDR1 is MNHEY, CDR2 SMNVEV, per germline (reference sequence). The CDR3 is 13 amino acids. CDR3 nucleotide sequence: TGTGCCAGCAGTTTGGCAGGGGTCACTGAAGCTTTCTTT. It specifies CASSLAGVTEAFF.

This chain connects TRBV2 to TRBJ1-1, with TRBD1 as a possible D gene (6 bases). There are 13 residues in the CDR3. V was cut by 3 bases and J by 3 bases, with 8 bases left in between. Germline V gives CDR1 SNHLY, CDR2 FYNNEI. This CDR3 is CASSETGDTEAFF. CDR3 bases: TGTGCCAGCAGTGAGACAGGAGACACTGAAGCTTTCTTT.

This chain connects TRBV7-8 to TRBJ2-7; no firm D call. Trimming took off 3 bases at V and 3 bases at J, with 18 bases between the two ends. This CDR3 has 16 amino acids. The germline gives CDR1 SGHVS, CDR2 FQNEAQ. CDR3 loop: CASSFLVPKLGYEQYF. CDR3 coding DNA: TGTGCCAGCAGCTTTCTTGTTCCAAAACTGGGCTACGAGCAGTACTTC.

The chain recombines TRBV5-1 with TRBJ1-3; 9 nucleotides align to TRBD1. The CDR3 loop spans 15 amino acids. Germline CDR1 SGHRS, CDR2 YFSETQ. Trimming cost V 4 bases and J 3 bases; bases outside gene matches: 5. CDR3 nucleotides: TGCGCCAGCAGCCAGGACAGGGGAGTTGGAAACACCATATATTTT. Its protein is CASSQDRGVGNTIYF.

V gene TRBV29-1 combines with J gene TRBJ1-2, with unresolved D. The V gene's germline CDR1 is SQVTM and CDR2 ANQGSEA. There are 12 residues in the CDR3. V lost 5 bases, J lost 4 bases, and 11 bases lay in between. CDR3 nucleotides: TGCAGCGTTCAAACCTGGCCCTATGGCTACACCTTC. Its protein product is CSVQTWPYGYTF.

This chain joins TRBV6-5 and TRBJ1-1, with a tentative D call TRBD1 (5 bases). The CDR3 runs to 14 residues. Germline CDR1 MNHEY, CDR2 SVGAGI. V was clipped by 4 bases and J by 0 bases, with 9 bases between them. The CDR3 nucleotides read TGTGCCAGCAGTTTTCGGGGGATGAACACTGAAGCTTTCTTT. Its protein product is CASSFRGMNTEAFF.

This clone showed up just a few times. The gene calls are TRBV10-3 and TRBJ1-2, with 7 bases fitting TRBD1. The CDR3 is 15 residues long. The V gene's germline CDR1 is ENHRY and CDR2 SYGVKD. V lost 10 bases to trimming and J lost 4 bases; unmatched junction nucleotides: 15. CDR3 loop: CASSLSTGTAYGYTF. The CDR3 DNA is TGTGCCAGCAGCCTAAGCACAGGGACAGCCTATGGCTACACCTTC.

This rearrangement joins TRBV19 to TRBJ1-1; unclear D gene. The V end was cut by 6 bases, the J end by 1 base, with 12 bases between. The germline V gene has CDR1 LNHDA and CDR2 SQIVND (reference sequence). This CDR3 has 14 amino acids. CDR3 residues: CASSVGFRNTEAFF. CDR3 coding DNA: TGTGCCAGTAGCGTAGGGTTTAGGAACACTGAAGCTTTCTTT.

The chain carries TRBV7-2 and TRBJ2-5, with D possibly matching TRBD2 (5 bases). V was cut by 4 bases and J by 7 bases, with 19 bases left in between. The CDR3 extends over 15 amino acids. CDR1 is SGHTA, CDR2 FQGNSA, per germline. The CDR3 sequence is CASSSGLPEGVTQYF. DNA of the CDR3: TGTGCCAGCAGCTCAGGACTCCCAGAGGGAGTGACCCAGTACTTC.

This clone appeared a few times. This chain connects TRBV7-9 to TRBJ1-2; 7 nucleotides line up with TRBD1. V lost 1 base and J lost 4; bases outside the gene matches: 0. The CDR3 has 13 amino acids. Germline assignment: CDR1 SEHNR and CDR2 FQNEAQ (reference sequence). As DNA, the CDR3 is TGTGCCAGCAGCTTAGGGGACAGCTATGGCTACACCTTC. Protein product: CASSLGDSYGYTF.

About this clone: The junction shows a germline mismatch at one end, possibly a read error. The chain uses TRBV6-1 and TRBJ2-7; D is undetermined. The CDR3 has 12 residues. Germline V CDR1 and CDR2: MNHNS, SASEGT. CDR3 sequence: CASSYGIYERYF. As DNA, the CDR3 is TGTGCCAGCAGTTATGGCATCTACGAGCGGTACTTC.

The chain carries TRBV4-3 and TRBJ1-1, with D possibly TRBD1 on 6 matching bases. V dropped 8 bases and J dropped 3 bases, with 13 bases sitting between them. CDR1 and CDR2 from the germline V gene are LGHNA and YSLEER. The CDR3 totals 13 residues. The CDR3 DNA reads TGCGCCAGCGGAAATCAGGGGCACACTGAAGCTTTCTTT. This sequence encodes CASGNQGHTEAFF.

V is TRBV2 and J is TRBJ1-2; possibly TRBD1 for D (5 bases). Per the germline V gene, CDR1 is SNHLY and CDR2 is FYNNEI. This CDR3 region has 13 residues. V was clipped by 11 bases and J by 7 bases, with 20 bases between them. CDR3 bases: TGTGCCTCGGGACCGCCTCCCTCGGGTGGCTACACCTTC. It translates to CASGPPPSGGYTF.

This chain links TRBV13 with TRBJ2-7; D may match TRBD1 or TRBD2 (6 bases each). CDR3 length: 14 amino acids. Germline CDR1 and CDR2: PRHDT and FYEKMQ (reference sequence). The germline V and J ends were trimmed by 8 bases and 5 bases, with 19 bases remaining between them. This CDR3 is CASGVGGQFDEQYF. The CDR3, as DNA: TGTGCCAGCGGCGTAGGGGGGCAGTTCGACGAGCAGTACTTC.

The V gene is TRBV5-6, the J gene TRBJ2-7, with D perhaps TRBD1 (6 bases). The germline V and J ends were trimmed by 4 bases and 3 bases, with 17 bases remaining between them. From germline, CDR1 is SGHDT and CDR2 YYEEEE. The CDR3 is 15 amino acids. CDR3 coding DNA: TGTGCCAGCAGCATGGCTGGACAGCTATACTACGAGCAGTACTTC. This codes for CASSMAGQLYYEQYF. Supplemented by reference TRBV5-6 and TRBJ2-7, the full variable domain reads DAGVTQSPTHLIKTRGQQVTLRCSPKSGHDTVSWYQQALGQGPQFIFQYYEEEERQRGNFPDRFSGHQFPNYSSELNVNALLLGDSALYLCASSMAGQLYYEQYFGPGTRLTVT.

V and J are TRBV7-9 and TRBJ2-2; D tentatively reads TRBD1 or TRBD2 (5 bases each). The CDR3 is made up of 14 amino acids. The germline V and J ends were trimmed by 5 bases and 4 bases, with 11 bases remaining between them. The germline gives CDR1 SEHNR, CDR2 FQNEAQ (reference sequence). The CDR3 DNA sequence: TGTGCCAGCAGCCCCGGGGCGGGCACCGGGGAGCTGTTTTTT. Its protein product is CASSPGAGTGELFF.

The chain couples TRBV27 to TRBJ2-7, with D possibly TRBD1 on 5 matching bases. The V end lost 3 bases, the J end lost 2 bases, and 8 bases lay between the germline ends. CDR1 is MNHEY and CDR2 is SMNVEV in the germline V gene (reference sequence). The CDR3 totals 13 residues. DNA of the CDR3: TGTGCCAGCAGTTTGCAGGGCACCTACGAGCAGTACTTC. Its protein is CASSLQGTYEQYF.

V and J are TRBV9 and TRBJ2-3; a possible D gene is TRBD1 (5 bases). V shed 0 bases and J shed 2 bases, with 10 bases lying between them. Looked up from germline, CDR1 is SGDLS and CDR2 is YYNGEE. This CDR3 spans 15 amino acids. This chain's CDR3 is CASSVEGFSTDTQYF. The CDR3 DNA sequence: TGTGCCAGCAGCGTAGAGGGGTTTTCCACAGATACGCAGTATTTT. The variable domain in full, with the rest retrieved from reference TRBV9 and TRBJ2-3, is DSGVTQTPKHLITATGQRVTLRCSPRSGDLSVYWYQQSLDQGLQFLIQYYNGEERAKGNILERFSAQQFPDLHSELNLSSLELGDSALYFCASSVEGFSTDTQYFGPGTRLTVL.

The chain couples TRBV6-1 to TRBJ2-7; 10 nucleotides line up with TRBD1. Germline values: CDR1 MNHNS, CDR2 SASEGT. The J segment lost 3 bases and the V segment lost 2 bases, leaving 4 bases of the junction unmatched. The CDR3 has 15 amino acids. CDR3 amino acids: CASSERTGGYYEQYF. CDR3 coding DNA: TGTGCCAGCAGTGAAAGGACAGGGGGATACTACGAGCAGTACTTC.

This clone has a count of ten or more. This chain links TRBV19 with TRBJ1-1, with TRBD1 identical over 7 bases. Unmatched junction bases numbered 4, after V lost 0 bases and J lost 0 bases. The CDR3 length is 16 residues. Per germline, CDR1 LNHDA and CDR2 SQIVND (reference sequence). DNA for the CDR3: TGTGCCAGTAGTATAGATCGGGACAGACTGAACACTGAAGCTTTCTTT. Amino acid sequence: CASSIDRDRLNTEAFF.